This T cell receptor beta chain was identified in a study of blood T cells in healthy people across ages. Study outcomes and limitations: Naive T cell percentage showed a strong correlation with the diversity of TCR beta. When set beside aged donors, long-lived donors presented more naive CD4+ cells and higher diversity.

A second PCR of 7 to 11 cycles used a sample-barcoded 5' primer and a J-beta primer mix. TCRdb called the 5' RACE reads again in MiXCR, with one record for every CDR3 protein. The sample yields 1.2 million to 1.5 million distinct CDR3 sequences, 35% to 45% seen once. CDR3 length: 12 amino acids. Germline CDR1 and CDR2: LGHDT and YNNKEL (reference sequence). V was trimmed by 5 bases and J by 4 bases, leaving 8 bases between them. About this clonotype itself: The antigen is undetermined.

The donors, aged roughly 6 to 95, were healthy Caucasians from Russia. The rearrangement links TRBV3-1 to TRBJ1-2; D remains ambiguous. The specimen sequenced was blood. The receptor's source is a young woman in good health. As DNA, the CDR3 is TGTGCCAGCAGCGACTTCTCCTATGGCTACACCTTC. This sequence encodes CASSDFSYGYTF.